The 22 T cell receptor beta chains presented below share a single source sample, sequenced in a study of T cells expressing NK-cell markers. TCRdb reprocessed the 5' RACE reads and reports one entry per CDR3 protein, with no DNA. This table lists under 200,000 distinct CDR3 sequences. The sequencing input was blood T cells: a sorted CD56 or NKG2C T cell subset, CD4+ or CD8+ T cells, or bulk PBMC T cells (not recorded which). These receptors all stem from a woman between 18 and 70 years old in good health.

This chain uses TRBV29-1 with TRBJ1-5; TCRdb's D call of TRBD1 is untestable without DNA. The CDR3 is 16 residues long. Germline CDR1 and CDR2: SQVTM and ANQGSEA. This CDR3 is CSVQETGTLRNQPQHF.

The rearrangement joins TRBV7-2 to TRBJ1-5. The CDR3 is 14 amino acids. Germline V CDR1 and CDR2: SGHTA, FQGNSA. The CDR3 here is CASSLAAGSQPQHF.

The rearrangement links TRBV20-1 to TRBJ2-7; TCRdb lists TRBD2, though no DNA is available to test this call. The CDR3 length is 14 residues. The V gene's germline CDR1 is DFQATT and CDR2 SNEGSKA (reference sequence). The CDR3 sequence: CSAQRRGYSYEQYF.

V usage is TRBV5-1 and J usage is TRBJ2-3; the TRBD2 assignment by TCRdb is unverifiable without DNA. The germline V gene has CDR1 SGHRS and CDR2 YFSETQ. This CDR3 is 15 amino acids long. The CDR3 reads CASSLSGGRQDTQYF.

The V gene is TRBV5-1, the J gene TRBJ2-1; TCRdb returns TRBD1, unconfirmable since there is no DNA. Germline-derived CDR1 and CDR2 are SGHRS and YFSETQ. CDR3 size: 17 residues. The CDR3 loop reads CASSRGFGASSYNEQFF.

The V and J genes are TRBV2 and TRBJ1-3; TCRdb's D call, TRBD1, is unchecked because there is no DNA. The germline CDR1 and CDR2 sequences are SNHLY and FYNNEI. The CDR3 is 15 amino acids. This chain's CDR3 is CASSEQGVTGNTIYF.

The CDR3 loop is CASRPLLAMSEQFF. The J gene is TRBJ2-1, the V gene TRBV7-2; TCRdb returns TRBD1, unconfirmable since there is no DNA. The CDR3 runs 14 residues. Germline CDR1 and CDR2: SGHTA and FQGNSA.

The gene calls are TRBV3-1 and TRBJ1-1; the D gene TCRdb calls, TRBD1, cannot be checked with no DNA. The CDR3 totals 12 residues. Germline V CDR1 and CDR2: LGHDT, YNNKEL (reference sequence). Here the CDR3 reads CASSLAPSGAIF.

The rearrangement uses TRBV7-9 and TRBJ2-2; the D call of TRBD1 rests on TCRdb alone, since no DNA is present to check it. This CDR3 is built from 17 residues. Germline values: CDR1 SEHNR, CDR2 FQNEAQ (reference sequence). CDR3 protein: CASSRSRGSTATGELFF.

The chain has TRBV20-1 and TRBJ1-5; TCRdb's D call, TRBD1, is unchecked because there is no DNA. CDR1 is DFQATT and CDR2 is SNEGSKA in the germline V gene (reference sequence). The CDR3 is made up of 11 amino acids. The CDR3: CSAPSGGPQHF.

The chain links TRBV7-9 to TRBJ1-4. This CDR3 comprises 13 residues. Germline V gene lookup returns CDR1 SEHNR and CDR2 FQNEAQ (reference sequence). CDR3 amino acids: CASGGQANEKLFF. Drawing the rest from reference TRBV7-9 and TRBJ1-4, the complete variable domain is DTGVSQNPRHKITKRGQNVTFRCDPISEHNRLYWYRQTLGQGPEFLTYFQNEAQLEKSRLLSDRFSAERPKGSFSTLEIQRTEQGDSAMYLCASGGQANEKLFFGSGTQLSVL.

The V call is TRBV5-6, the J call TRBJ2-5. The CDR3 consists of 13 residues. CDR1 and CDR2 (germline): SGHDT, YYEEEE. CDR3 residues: CASSARYQETQYF.

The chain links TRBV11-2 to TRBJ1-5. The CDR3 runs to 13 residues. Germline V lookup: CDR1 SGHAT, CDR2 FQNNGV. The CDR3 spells CASSLSIYQPQHF.

CDR3 region: CASSAQGWSNQPQHF. The chain joins TRBV28 to TRBJ1-5; TCRdb's D gene call, TRBD1, goes unchecked for lack of DNA. Germline V lookup: CDR1 MDHEN, CDR2 SYDVKM. This CDR3 comprises 15 residues.

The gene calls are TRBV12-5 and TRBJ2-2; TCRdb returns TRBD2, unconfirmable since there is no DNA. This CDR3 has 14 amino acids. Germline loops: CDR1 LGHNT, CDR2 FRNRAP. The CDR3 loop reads CASGGGANTGELFF.

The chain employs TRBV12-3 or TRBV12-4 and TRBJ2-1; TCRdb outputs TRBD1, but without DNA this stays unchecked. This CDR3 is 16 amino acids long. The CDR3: CASSPKGGNSYNEQFF.

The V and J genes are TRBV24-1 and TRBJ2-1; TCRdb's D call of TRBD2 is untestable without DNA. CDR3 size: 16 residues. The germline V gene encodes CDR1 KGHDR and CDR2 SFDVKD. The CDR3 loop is CATSDSRASGYNEQFF.

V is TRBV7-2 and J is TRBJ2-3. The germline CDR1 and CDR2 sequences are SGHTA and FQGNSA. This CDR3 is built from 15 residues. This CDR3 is CASSLVGVVADTQYF.

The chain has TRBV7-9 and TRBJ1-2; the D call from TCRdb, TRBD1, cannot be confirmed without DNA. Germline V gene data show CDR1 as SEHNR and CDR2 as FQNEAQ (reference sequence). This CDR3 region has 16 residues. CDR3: CASSSLTGQGATGYTF.

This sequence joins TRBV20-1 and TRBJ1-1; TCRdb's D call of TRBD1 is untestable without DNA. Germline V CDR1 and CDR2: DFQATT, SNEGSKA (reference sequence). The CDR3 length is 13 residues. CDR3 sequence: CSARFQGYTEAFF.

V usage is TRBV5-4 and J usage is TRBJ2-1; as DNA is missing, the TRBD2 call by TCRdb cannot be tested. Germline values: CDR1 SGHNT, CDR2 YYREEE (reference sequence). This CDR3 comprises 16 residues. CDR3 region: CASSSTSGGRGNEQFF.

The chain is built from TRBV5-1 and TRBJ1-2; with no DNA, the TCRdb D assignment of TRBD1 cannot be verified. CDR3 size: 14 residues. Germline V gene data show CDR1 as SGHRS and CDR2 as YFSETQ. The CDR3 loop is CASRPRGDYYGYTF. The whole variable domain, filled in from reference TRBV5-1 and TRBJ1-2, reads KAGVTQTPRYLIKTRGQQVTLSCSPISGHRSVSWYQQTPGQGLQFLFEYFSETQRNKGNFPGRFSGRQFSNSRSEMNVSTLELGDSALYLCASRPRGDYYGYTFGSGTRLTVV.